This T cell receptor (beta chain) was identified in a study of blood T cell repertoires in COVID-19 (TCRdb year 2020). For the study in its entirety: Collaborator samples came from the United States, Italy and Spain and covered acute and convalescent phases of COVID-19. Deeply sampled blood TCRbeta repertoires from subjects exposed to, actively infected with, or recovered from COVID-19 were included in the dataset. The material from the prospective study consisted of cDNA or gDNA derived from T cells, B-cell-depleted T cells, or PBMCs. The repertoires were released in a freely available public database meant as a resource for research on the immune response to SARS-CoV-2. HLA class I and class II types, where available, came from metadata supplied by the sample provider rather than from assay-based typing. Samples came from the ongoing ImmuneRACE study (first 160 participants) plus 1,254 subjects from 6 global collaborators. Nearly every sample came with metadata listing a de-identified subject ID, COVID-19 status, age in years and sex.

The paper's findings and limits, for the study overall: Clinical and demographic metadata were provided uncurated, with the amount varying by source and participant.

As regards this clone: It lacks a known antigen. Nothing much larger sits one base from this clone, and base qualities are not available.

Samples from volunteer blood donors who had recovered from COVID-19 were contributed by a second Seattle source. Whole blood was collected in K2EDTA tubes by collaborating institutions according to the institutions' own protocols. Collaborator samples were shipped for TCRbeta analysis as frozen whole blood, isolated PBMCs, or DNA extracted from either sample type. The immunoSEQ Assay, a bias-controlled multiplex PCR, was used to amplify TCRbeta CDR3 regions from genomic DNA. From the authors' description of their analysis: The number of nucleated cells in each sample was estimated by amplification of reference gene primers within the assay. Sequence reads were collapsed and filtered to measure the absolute abundance of every unique TCRbeta CDR3 rearrangement. For each sample, productive Simpson clonality was calculated by taking the square root of Simpson's diversity index across productive rearrangements. This is the immuneACCESS table as TCRdb keeps it, with only in-frame sequences that have V and J called. A part of the clones is gone; compared with another copy, unresolved V genes explain less than half, and the rest is unexplained. V and J calls and clone size are those listed in that table; D and trimming were worked out from the DNA. For this sample the table gives a few hundred thousand clones, of which just over 85% were detected only once. About 2.2% of the sample is held by the ten biggest clonotypes.

The CDR3 goes from the cysteine to the phenylalanine over 16 residues. Only the CDR3 portion is preserved as DNA: 48 bases, with reading frame beginning at the first base. V loses 4 bases of germline sequence and J loses 0 bases, and the interval between the two ends is 14 bases. Source material: peripheral blood. The receptor was isolated from a man aged 25-40 years who had recovered from COVID-19. The receptor chain draws on TRBV5-3 and TRBJ2-1; matching of 5 bases hints at TRBD1 as the D gene. TRBV5-3 is known as an ORF, though its function is uncertain. The CDR3 region: CARSPPPRDSYNEQFF. The sequenced DNA: TGTGCCAGAAGCCCCCCGCCCAGGGACTCCTACAATGAGCAGTTCTTC.